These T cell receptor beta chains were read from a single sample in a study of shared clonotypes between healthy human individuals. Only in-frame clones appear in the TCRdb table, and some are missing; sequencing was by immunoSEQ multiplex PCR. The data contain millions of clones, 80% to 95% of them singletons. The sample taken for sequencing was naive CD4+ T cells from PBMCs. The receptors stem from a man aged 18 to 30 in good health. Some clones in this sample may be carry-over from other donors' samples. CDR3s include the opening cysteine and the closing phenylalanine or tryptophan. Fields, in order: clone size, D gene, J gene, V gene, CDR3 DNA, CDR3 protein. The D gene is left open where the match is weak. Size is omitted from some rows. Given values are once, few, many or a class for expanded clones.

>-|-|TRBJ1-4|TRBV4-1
TGCGCCAGCAGCCGGGGGGAGTACAATAATGAAAAACTGTTTTTT
CASSRGEYNNEKLFF
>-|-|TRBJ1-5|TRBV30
TGTGCCTGGAGTGTACTTGGAGGGAATCAGCCCCAGCATTTT
CAWSVLGGNQPQHF
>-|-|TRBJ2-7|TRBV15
TGTGCCACCAGCAGAGCCCGGGGGGCCGGGCAGTACTTC
CATSRARGAGQYF
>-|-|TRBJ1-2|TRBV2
TGTGCCAGCAGGGGCAGGGCCCCTTATGGCTACACCTTC
CASRGRAPYGYTF
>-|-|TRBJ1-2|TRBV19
TGTGCCAGTAGTGTGGCAGTCATGGGCTACACCTTC
CASSVAVMGYTF
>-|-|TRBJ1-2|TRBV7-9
TGTGCCAGCAGCCCCGGGGACCTCCGGAGCTACTATGGCTACACCTTC
CASSPGDLRSYYGYTF
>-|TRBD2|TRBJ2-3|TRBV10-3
TGTGCCATTACTCGTAGCGGGAGCGTAGGAGATACGCAGTATTTT
CAITRSGSVGDTQYF
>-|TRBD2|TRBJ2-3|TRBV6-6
TGTGCCAGCAGTACGACTAGCGGGAGCACAGATACGCAGTATTTT
CASSTTSGSTDTQYF
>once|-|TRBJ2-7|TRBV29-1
TGCAGCGTGCAGGGAACCTACGAGCAGTACTTC
CSVQGTYEQYF
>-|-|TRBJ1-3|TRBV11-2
TGTGCCAGCAGCTTCATTCAGACGGGGGCAATGGCTGGAAACACCATATATTTT
CASSFIQTGAMAGNTIYF
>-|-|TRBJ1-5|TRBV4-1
TGCGCCAGCAGCCAAGGAGGAGGGGTAAGGAATCAGCCCCAGCATTTT
CASSQGGGVRNQPQHF
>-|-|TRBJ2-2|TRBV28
TGTGCCAGCAGTCGTGAGGGTTCCAGCTTGAGAGGGGAGCTGTTTTTT
CASSREGSSLRGELFF
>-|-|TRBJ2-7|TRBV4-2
TGTGCCAGCAGCCAAGACAGGGTGAGTTACGAGCAGTACTTC
CASSQDRVSYEQYF
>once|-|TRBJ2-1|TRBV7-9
TGTGCCAGCACCAGAGGGACTGAGCAGTTCTTC
CASTRGTEQFF
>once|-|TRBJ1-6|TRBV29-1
TGCAGCGTTGGAAACGGCGGAGCGCTCCACTTT
CSVGNGGALHF
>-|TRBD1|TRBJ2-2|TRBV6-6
TGTGCCAGCAGGACAGGGGTGACCGGGGAGCTGTTTTTT
CASRTGVTGELFF
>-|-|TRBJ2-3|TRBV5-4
TGTGCCAGCAGCCTACCCACTAGGGGCAGCACAGATACGCAGTATTTT
CASSLPTRGSTDTQYF
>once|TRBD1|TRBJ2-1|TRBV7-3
TGTGCCAGCAGCAGACAGGGTGGTGAGCAGTTCTTC
CASSRQGGEQFF
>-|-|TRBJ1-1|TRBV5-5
TGTGCCAGCAGCTTGGGCCCCTATGAAGCTTTCTTT
CASSLGPYEAFF
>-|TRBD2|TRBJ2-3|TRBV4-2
TGTGCCAGCAGCCAAGTGGCTAGGCTAGCGGAAGATACGCAGTATTTT
CASSQVARLAEDTQYF
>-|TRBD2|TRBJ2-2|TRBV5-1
TGCGCCAGCACCCCGGGGGGAGGGGTCACCGGGGAGCTGTTTTTT
CASTPGGGVTGELFF
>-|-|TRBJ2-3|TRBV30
TGTGCCTGGGAGCGGCAGGCGGGAGATACGCAGTATTTT
CAWERQAGDTQYF